The 28 T cell receptor beta chains below were found in one sample sequenced in a study of control samples from healthy donors and cancer patients. Clones were sequenced by immunoSEQ multiplex PCR, and TCRdb holds only the in-frame ones, with some missing. The profile covers 130,000 to 150,000 clones, with around 94% appearing a single time and 14% taken by the ten largest. The sequenced sample was PBMCs. These receptors were collected from a man in his 60s with colorectal cancer.

The V and J genes are TRBV30 and TRBJ1-6, with 9 bases matching TRBD1. The CDR3 is 15 residues long. Germline V gene sequence: CDR1 GTSNPN, CDR2 SVGIG (reference sequence). J gave up 9 bases and V 3 bases, and 9 bases lay outside the gene matches. CDR3 loop: CAWRARDRESSPLHF. The CDR3 DNA reads TGTGCCTGGAGAGCCCGGGACAGGGAATCTTCACCCCTCCACTTT.

J is TRBJ1-2 and V is TRBV6-5, with TRBD1 as a possible D gene (6 bases). The CDR3 is 13 residues long. Germline CDR1 is MNHEY and CDR2 is SVGAGI. With 5 bases removed from V and 7 bases from J, the gap between germline ends came to 14 bases. CDR3 nucleotides: TGTGCCAGCAGTCCAGGGGCCTGGGGTGGCTACACCTTC. This sequence encodes CASSPGAWGGYTF.

V and J are TRBV28 and TRBJ1-1, with 7 positions matching TRBD1. The CDR3 loop spans 15 amino acids. Germline CDR1 and CDR2: MDHEN and SYDVKM. The V gene end was trimmed by 7 bases and the J gene end by 0 bases; junction bases not matched to a gene: 8. The CDR3 is CASTLPGTVNTEAFF. CDR3 nucleotide sequence: TGTGCCAGCACCCTCCCCGGGACAGTGAACACTGAAGCTTTCTTT.

The chain employs TRBV18 and TRBJ2-3; D remains unclear. Trimming cost V 3 bases and J 1 base, with 8 bases left between them. This CDR3 has 14 amino acids. CDR1 KGHSH and CDR2 LQKENI come from the germline V gene. The CDR3 DNA is TGTGCCAGCTCACCCCCGCCTGGCACAGATACGCAGTATTTT. Translation gives CASSPPPGTDTQYF.

This clone was counted only a few times. The chain is built from TRBV21-1 and TRBJ1-4; the listed D gene, TRBD1, was not tested against the DNA. TRBV21-1 is a pseudogene segment. The CDR3 is 13 residues long. The CDR3: CASPTGEWEKLFF. The CDR3 coding sequence is TGTGCCAGCCCCACAGGGGAATGGGAAAAACTGTTTTTT.

This chain links TRBV9 with TRBJ2-1; D may be TRBD2 (5 bases). Germline V gives CDR1 SGDLS, CDR2 YYNGEE. Trimming left V 4 bases short and J 6 bases short, with 8 bases between. This CDR3 comprises 12 residues. In DNA, the CDR3 is TGTGCCAGCAGCATCACTAGCAATGAGCAGTTCTTC. It translates to CASSITSNEQFF.

This clone has a handful of counts. V usage is TRBV4-3 and J usage is TRBJ1-6; D is ambiguous. The ends were cut back, 1 base at V and 10 bases at J, with 17 bases in the middle. The CDR3 covers 16 residues. Germline values: CDR1 LGHNA, CDR2 YSLEER. As DNA, the CDR3 is TGCGCCAGCAGCCAAGTGATGTTCGCATTCGGGTCACCCCTCCACTTT. Translating it yields CASSQVMFAFGSPLHF.

The chain uses TRBV27 and TRBJ1-2; TRBD1 matches 7 bases. The CDR3 has 13 residues. The V segment lost 3 bases and the J segment 4 bases; nucleotides outside the gene matches: 2. Germline V gene lookup returns CDR1 MNHEY and CDR2 SMNVEV (reference sequence). In DNA, the CDR3 is TGTGCCAGCAGTTTGGACAGGACCTATGGCTACACCTTC. This translates into CASSLDRTYGYTF.

The chain couples TRBV6-2 or TRBV6-3 to TRBJ2-3; TRBD2 matches 16 bases. V was pared by 1 base and J by 1 base, with 2 bases of the junction left unmatched. This CDR3 has 18 residues. From germline, CDR1 is MNHEY and CDR2 SVGEGT. The CDR3 DNA follows: TGTGCCAGCAGTTACTTTGGGACTAGCGGGGGGGGCACAGATACGCAGTATTTT. The encoded protein is CASSYFGTSGGGTDTQYF.

The V and J genes are TRBV6-5 and TRBJ1-2, with TRBD1 matching 8 bases. J lost 1 base, V lost 4 bases, and 8 bases had no gene match. CDR3 length: 16 residues. From germline, CDR1 is MNHEY and CDR2 SVGAGI. CDR3: CASSLGQGGDNYGYTF. The CDR3 coding sequence is TGTGCCAGCAGTTTAGGACAGGGAGGGGATAACTATGGCTACACCTTC.

The V call is TRBV28, the J call TRBJ1-1, with 7 bases identical to TRBD1. Germline assignment: CDR1 MDHEN and CDR2 SYDVKM. This CDR3 comprises 15 residues. J was trimmed by 0 bases and V by 6 bases; bases with no gene match: 7. The CDR3 here is CASRTGTVMNTEAFF. In DNA, the CDR3 is TGTGCCAGCAGGACGGGGACAGTCATGAACACTGAAGCTTTCTTT.

The V and J genes are TRBV11-2 and TRBJ1-2, with TRBD1 matching 7 bases. This CDR3 contains 15 residues. J lost 4 bases, V lost 6 bases, and 11 bases had no gene match. Looked up from germline, CDR1 is SGHAT and CDR2 is FQNNGV. The CDR3 DNA reads as TGTGCCAGCAGACCTGGACAGGCATTGTCCTATGGCTACACCTTC. It specifies CASRPGQALSYGYTF.

The J gene is TRBJ2-7, the V gene TRBV18; the D gene is possibly TRBD2 (5 bases). Germline CDR1 is KGHSH and CDR2 is LQKENI. CDR3 size: 16 residues. V was trimmed by 0 bases and J by 0 bases, leaving 12 bases between them. The chain's CDR3 is CASSPPTGIPSYEQYF. The CDR3 DNA follows: TGTGCCAGCTCACCACCGACGGGGATCCCCTCCTACGAGCAGTACTTC.

This chain links TRBV30 with TRBJ2-1; D is unresolved. V lost 0 bases to trimming and J lost 10 bases, with 10 bases between them. The CDR3 consists of 12 residues. Germline-derived CDR1 and CDR2 are GTSNPN and SVGIG (reference sequence). The CDR3 reads CAWSVIPDEQFF. Here the CDR3 DNA reads TGTGCCTGGAGTGTTATTCCCGACGAGCAGTTCTTC.

V and J are TRBV19 and TRBJ1-1; tentatively, D is TRBD1 (5 bases). V was clipped by 3 bases and J by 0 bases, with 11 bases between them. Germline V gene sequence: CDR1 LNHDA, CDR2 SQIVND (reference sequence). The CDR3 extends over 15 amino acids. The CDR3 region has the DNA TGTGCCAGTAGTATTAACCGAGGGGTGAACACTGAAGCTTTCTTT. Encoded protein: CASSINRGVNTEAFF.

The chain recombines TRBV7-2 with TRBJ2-5, with D tentatively TRBD2 (6 bases). This CDR3 comprises 14 residues. The V and J ends lost 8 bases and 4 bases respectively, with 17 bases between them. Germline lookup yields CDR1 SGHTA and CDR2 FQGNSA. The CDR3 is CASLKPGVVETQYF. The CDR3 DNA is TGTGCCAGCTTAAAACCGGGGGTAGTAGAGACCCAGTACTTC.

This chain links TRBV25-1 with TRBJ1-1, with D uncertain. Trimming pared 4 bases from V and 3 bases from J, leaving 3 bases between. Per the germline V gene, CDR1 is MGHDK and CDR2 is SYGVNS. This CDR3 is built from 11 residues. The CDR3 coding sequence is TGTGCCAGCAGTGGTTACACTGAAGCTTTCTTT. Its translation is CASSGYTEAFF.

The chain is built from TRBV30 and TRBJ1-1; 8 bases are shared with TRBD1. CDR3 length: 13 amino acids. The germline V gene has CDR1 GTSNPN and CDR2 SVGIG (reference sequence). The J segment lost 7 bases and the V segment lost 0 bases, leaving 4 bases of the junction unmatched. Written as DNA, the CDR3 is TGTGCCTGGAGTGTACAGGGGGGAATTGAAGCTTTCTTT. Translating it yields CAWSVQGGIEAFF.

The chain has TRBV29-1 and TRBJ2-3, with D perhaps TRBD1 (5 bases). The germline V and J ends were trimmed by 6 bases and 4 bases, with 11 bases remaining between them. Germline V gene sequence: CDR1 SQVTM, CDR2 ANQGSEA. This CDR3 spans 12 amino acids. CDR3 sequence: CSVRVGADTQYF. DNA of the CDR3: TGCAGCGTCAGGGTAGGGGCAGATACGCAGTATTTT.

The chain employs TRBV7-2 and TRBJ1-5; D may be TRBD1 (5 bases). The CDR3 length is 17 residues. The germline CDR1 and CDR2 sequences are SGHTA and FQGNSA. V lost 2 bases to trimming and J lost 1 base, with 15 bases between them. CDR3 region: CASSLRGTGTSNQPQHF. The DNA for the CDR3 is TGTGCCAGCAGCTTACGGGGGACGGGGACGAGCAATCAGCCCCAGCATTTT.

The CDR3, as DNA: TGTGCCAGCAGTTACTCGGGGATTAATCAGCCCCAGCATTTT. This encodes CASSYSGINQPQHF. This sequence joins TRBV6-2 or TRBV6-3 and TRBJ1-5, with unresolved D. The CDR3 covers 14 residues. Germline V CDR1 and CDR2: MNHEY, SVGEGT. Trimming removed 0 bases at V and 4 bases at J, with 7 bases between.

The J gene is TRBJ1-1, the V gene TRBV5-6, with a tentative D call TRBD1 (5 bases). Per the germline V gene, CDR1 is SGHDT and CDR2 is YYEEEE. V lost 1 base to trimming and J lost 4 bases, with 8 bases between them. The CDR3 sequence is 13 residues long. The DNA of the CDR3 is TGTGCCAGCAGCTTGACAGGAGGCACTGAAGCTTTCTTT. Translated, it gives CASSLTGGTEAFF.

This clone occurred once. This chain joins TRBV9 and TRBJ1-5; D is unresolved. Germline V gene lookup returns CDR1 SGDLS and CDR2 YYNGEE. Trimming removed 3 bases from V and 9 bases from J, with 16 bases in between. This CDR3 region has 14 residues. CDR3 sequence (DNA): TGTGCCAGCAGCGCGGAGGAGGGTCCTTGGCCCCAGCATTTT. Its protein product is CASSAEEGPWPQHF.

The CDR3 coding sequence is TGTGCCAGCAGCAAATCGGGGGACGCCCAGCATTTT. Protein product: CASSKSGDAQHF. The chain carries TRBV21-1 and TRBJ1-5. TRBV21-1 is an annotated pseudogene. The CDR3 totals 12 residues.

On this clone itself: This CDR3 is also generated by other DNA sequences in the sample. V and J are TRBV6-5 and TRBJ2-6; tentative D call: TRBD2 (7 bases). The CDR3 totals 15 residues. V lost 8 bases and J 0 bases, leaving 11 bases between the germline ends. Per the germline V gene, CDR1 is MNHEY and CDR2 is SVGAGI. CDR3 in amino acids: CASGGGASGANVLTF. In DNA, the CDR3 is TGTGCCAGCGGGGGGGGCGCCTCTGGGGCCAACGTCCTGACTTTC.

The V gene is TRBV19, the J gene TRBJ1-5; D unresolved. V lost 8 bases and J 3 bases, leaving 11 bases between the germline ends. Germline V gene lookup returns CDR1 LNHDA and CDR2 SQIVND (reference sequence). The CDR3 length is 13 residues. The CDR3 is CASASTYNQPQHF. In DNA, the CDR3 is TGTGCCAGTGCTTCGACTTACAATCAGCCCCAGCATTTT.

The chain employs TRBV27 and TRBJ2-7, with D tentatively TRBD2 (6 bases). Trimming stripped 6 bases from V and 2 bases from J, with 11 bases between. The CDR3 length is 13 residues. Germline V gene data show CDR1 as MNHEY and CDR2 as SMNVEV (reference sequence). The CDR3 sequence is CASRGGLTYEQYF. In DNA form, the CDR3 reads TGTGCCAGCAGGGGGGGACTTACCTACGAGCAGTACTTC.

The chain employs TRBV14 and TRBJ2-6; 7 positions agree with TRBD1. Looked up from germline, CDR1 is SGHDN and CDR2 is FVKESK. CDR3 length: 15 amino acids. V was clipped by 2 bases and J by 2 bases; unmatched bases: 0. The CDR3 nucleotides read TGTGCCAGCAGCCAACAGGGGGCTGGGGCCAACGTCCTGACTTTC. It is translated as CASSQQGAGANVLTF.